The source of this T cell receptor (beta chain) is a study of cytomegalovirus exposure and HLA in healthy donors. Notes on the study in general: In vitro work confirmed that three CMV-associated chains recognize CMV antigens.

As to this clone: Its antigen is unknown.

The CDR3 has 16 residues. Germline CDR1 and CDR2: LNHNV and YYDKDF (reference sequence). Trimming left V 5 bases short and J 4 bases short, with 18 bases between. In the PCR, 60 Vbeta and 13 Jbeta primers were used. Generated by immunoSEQ multiplex PCR, the TCRdb table keeps only in-frame clones and is missing some. The sample contains some 150,000 clones, 77% of which appear only once. This receptor was obtained from a male donor in good health and CMV-seronegative. The sequencing input was PBMCs. This chain links TRBV15 with TRBJ2-1; a weak D match, TRBD2 (6 bases). The CDR3 DNA is TGTGCCACCAGCCGTGGCGGGACCCGCCCATACAATGAGCAGTTCTTC. Translated, it gives CATSRGGTRPYNEQFF.